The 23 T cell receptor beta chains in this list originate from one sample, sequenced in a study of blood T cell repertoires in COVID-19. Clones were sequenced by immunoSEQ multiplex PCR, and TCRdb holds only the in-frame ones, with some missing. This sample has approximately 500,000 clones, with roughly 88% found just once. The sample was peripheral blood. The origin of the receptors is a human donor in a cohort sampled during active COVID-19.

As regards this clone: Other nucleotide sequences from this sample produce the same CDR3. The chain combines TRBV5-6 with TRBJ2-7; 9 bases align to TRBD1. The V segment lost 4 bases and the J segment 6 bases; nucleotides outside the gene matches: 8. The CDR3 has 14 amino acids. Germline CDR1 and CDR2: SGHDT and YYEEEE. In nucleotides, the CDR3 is TGTGCCAGCAGCCGGGGGGACAGGGTGGGCGAGCAGTACTTC. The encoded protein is CASSRGDRVGEQYF. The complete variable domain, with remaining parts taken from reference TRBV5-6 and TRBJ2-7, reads DAGVTQSPTHLIKTRGQQVTLRCSPKSGHDTVSWYQQALGQGPQFIFQYYEEEERQRGNFPDRFSGHQFPNYSSELNVNALLLGDSALYLCASSRGDRVGEQYFGPGTRLTVT.

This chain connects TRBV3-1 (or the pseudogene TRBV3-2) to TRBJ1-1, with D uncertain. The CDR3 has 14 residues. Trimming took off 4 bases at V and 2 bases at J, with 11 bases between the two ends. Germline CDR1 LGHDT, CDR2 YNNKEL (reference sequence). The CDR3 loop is CASSRLVSNTEAFF. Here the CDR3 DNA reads TGTGCCAGCAGCCGTTTAGTTAGTAACACTGAAGCTTTCTTT.

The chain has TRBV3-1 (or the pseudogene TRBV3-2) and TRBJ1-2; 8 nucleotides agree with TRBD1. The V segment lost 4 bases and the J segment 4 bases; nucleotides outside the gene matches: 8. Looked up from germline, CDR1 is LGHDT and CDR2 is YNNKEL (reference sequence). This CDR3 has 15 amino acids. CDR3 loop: CASSRDRDRIYGYTF. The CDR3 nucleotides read TGTGCCAGCAGCCGAGACCGGGACAGGATCTATGGCTACACCTTC.

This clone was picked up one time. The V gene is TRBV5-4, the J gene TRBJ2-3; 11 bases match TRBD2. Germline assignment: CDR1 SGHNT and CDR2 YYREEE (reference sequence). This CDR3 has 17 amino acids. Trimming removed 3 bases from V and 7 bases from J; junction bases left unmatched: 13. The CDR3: CASSSLAGGYTANTQYF. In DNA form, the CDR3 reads TGTGCCAGCAGCTCCTTAGCGGGAGGGTACACCGCCAATACGCAGTATTTT.

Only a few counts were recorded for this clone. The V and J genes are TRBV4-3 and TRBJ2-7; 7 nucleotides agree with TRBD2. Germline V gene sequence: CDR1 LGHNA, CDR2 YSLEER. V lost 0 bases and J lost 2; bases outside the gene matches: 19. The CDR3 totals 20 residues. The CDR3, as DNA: TGCGCCAGCAGCCAAGACCCGGTTGGCAGATGGACGGGAGGCCCCTACGAGCAGTACTTC. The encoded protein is CASSQDPVGRWTGGPYEQYF.

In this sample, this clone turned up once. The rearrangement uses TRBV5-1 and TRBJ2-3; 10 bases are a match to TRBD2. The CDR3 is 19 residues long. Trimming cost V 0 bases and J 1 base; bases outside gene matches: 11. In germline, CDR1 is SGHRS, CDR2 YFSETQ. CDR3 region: CASSLGPSGRARGTDTQYF. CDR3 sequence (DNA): TGCGCCAGCAGCTTGGGTCCCAGCGGGAGGGCCCGAGGCACAGATACGCAGTATTTT.

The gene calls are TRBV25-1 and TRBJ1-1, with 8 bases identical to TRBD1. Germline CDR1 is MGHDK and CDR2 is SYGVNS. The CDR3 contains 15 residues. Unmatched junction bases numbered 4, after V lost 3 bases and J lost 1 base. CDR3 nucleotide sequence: TGTGCCAGCAGTGAGGACAGGGTAAGGAACACTGAAGCTTTCTTT. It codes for CASSEDRVRNTEAFF.

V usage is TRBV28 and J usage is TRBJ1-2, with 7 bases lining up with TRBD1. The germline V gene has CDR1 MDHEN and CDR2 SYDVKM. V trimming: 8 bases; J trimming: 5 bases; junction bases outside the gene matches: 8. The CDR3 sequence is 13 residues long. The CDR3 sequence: CASVDRATYGYTF. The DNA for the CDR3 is TGTGCCAGCGTCGACAGGGCTACTTATGGCTACACCTTC.

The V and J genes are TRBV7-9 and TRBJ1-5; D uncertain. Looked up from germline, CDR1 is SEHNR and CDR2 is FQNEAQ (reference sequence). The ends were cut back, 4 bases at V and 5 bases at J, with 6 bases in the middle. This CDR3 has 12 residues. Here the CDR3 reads CASSWRDQPQHF. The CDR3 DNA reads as TGTGCCAGCAGCTGGCGGGATCAGCCCCAGCATTTT.

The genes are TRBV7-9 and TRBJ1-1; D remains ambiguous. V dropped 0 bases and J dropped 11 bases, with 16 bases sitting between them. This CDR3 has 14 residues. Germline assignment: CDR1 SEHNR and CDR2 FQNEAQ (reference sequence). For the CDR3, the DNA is TGTGCCAGCAGCTTAGCTTCGGGGAAGGGTAGCGCTTTCTTT. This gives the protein CASSLASGKGSAFF.

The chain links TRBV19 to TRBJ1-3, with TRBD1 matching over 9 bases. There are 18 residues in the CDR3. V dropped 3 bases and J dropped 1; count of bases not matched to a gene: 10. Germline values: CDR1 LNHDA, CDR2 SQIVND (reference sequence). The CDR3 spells CASSMTRTGARSGNTIYF. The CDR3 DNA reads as TGTGCCAGTAGTATGACCCGGACAGGGGCCAGGTCTGGAAACACCATATATTTT.

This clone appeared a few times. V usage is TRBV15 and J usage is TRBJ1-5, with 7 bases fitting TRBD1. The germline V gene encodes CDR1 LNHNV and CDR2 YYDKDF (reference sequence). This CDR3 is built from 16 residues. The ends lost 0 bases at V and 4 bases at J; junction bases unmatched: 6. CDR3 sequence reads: CATSRDLGTENQPQHF. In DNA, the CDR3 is TGTGCCACCAGCAGAGATCTGGGGACAGAGAATCAGCCCCAGCATTTT.

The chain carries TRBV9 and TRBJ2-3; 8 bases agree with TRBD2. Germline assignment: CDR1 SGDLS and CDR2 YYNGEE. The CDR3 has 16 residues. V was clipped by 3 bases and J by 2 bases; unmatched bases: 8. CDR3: CASSAAAGVYTDTQYF. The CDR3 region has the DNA TGTGCCAGCAGCGCGGCAGCGGGGGTATACACAGATACGCAGTATTTT.

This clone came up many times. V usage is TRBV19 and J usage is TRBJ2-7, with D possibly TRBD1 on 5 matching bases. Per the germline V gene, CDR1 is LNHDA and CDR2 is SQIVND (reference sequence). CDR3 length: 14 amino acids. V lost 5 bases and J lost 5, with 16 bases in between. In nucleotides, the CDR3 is TGTGCCAGTAGTCTCAGACAGACCTTAAACGAGCAGTACTTC. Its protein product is CASSLRQTLNEQYF.

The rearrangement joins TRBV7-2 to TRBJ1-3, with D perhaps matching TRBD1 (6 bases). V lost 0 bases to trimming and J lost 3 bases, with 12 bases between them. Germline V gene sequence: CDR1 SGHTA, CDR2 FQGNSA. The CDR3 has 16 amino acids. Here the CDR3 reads CASSLAGGRSGNTIYF. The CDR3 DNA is TGTGCCAGCAGCTTAGCGGGGGGGCGAAGTGGAAACACCATATATTTT.

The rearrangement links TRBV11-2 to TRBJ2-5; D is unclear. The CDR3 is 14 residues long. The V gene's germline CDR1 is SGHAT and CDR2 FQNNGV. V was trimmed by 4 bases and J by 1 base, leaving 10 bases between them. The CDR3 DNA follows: TGTGCCAGCAGCTCCATACTCGGCCAAGAGACCCAGTACTTC. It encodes CASSSILGQETQYF. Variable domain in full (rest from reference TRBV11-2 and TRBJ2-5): EAGVAQSPRYKIIEKRQSVAFWCNPISGHATLYWYQQILGQGPKLLIQFQNNGVVDDSQLPKDRFSAERLKGVDSTLKIQPAKLEDSAVYLCASSSILGQETQYFGPGTRLLVL.

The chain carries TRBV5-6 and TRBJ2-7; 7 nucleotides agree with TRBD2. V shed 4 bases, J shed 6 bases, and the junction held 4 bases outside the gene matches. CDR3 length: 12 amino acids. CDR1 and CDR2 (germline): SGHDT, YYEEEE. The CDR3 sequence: CASSIGRGEQYF. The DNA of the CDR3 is TGTGCCAGCAGCATTGGGAGGGGCGAGCAGTACTTC.

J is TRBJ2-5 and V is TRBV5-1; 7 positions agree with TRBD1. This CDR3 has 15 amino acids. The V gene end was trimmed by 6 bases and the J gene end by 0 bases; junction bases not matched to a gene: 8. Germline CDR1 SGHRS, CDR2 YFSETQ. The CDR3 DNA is TGCGCCAGCAAAAGACAGGGTTTGTACCAAGAGACCCAGTACTTC. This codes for CASKRQGLYQETQYF. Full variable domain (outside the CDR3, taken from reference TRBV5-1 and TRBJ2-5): KAGVTQTPRYLIKTRGQQVTLSCSPISGHRSVSWYQQTPGQGLQFLFEYFSETQRNKGNFPGRFSGRQFSNSRSEMNVSTLELGDSALYLCASKRQGLYQETQYFGPGTRLLVL.

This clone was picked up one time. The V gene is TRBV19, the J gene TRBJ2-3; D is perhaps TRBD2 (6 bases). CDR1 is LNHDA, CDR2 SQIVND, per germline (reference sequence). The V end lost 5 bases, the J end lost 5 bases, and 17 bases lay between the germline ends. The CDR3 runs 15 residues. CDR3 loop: CASSRNGRGGDTQYF. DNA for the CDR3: TGTGCCAGTAGTCGGAACGGGAGAGGTGGAGATACGCAGTATTTT. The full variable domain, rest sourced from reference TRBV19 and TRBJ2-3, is DGGITQSPKYLFRKEGQNVTLSCEQNLNHDAMYWYRQDPGQGLRLIYYSQIVNDFQKGDIAEGYSVSREKKESFPLTVTSAQKNPTAFYLCASSRNGRGGDTQYFGPGTRLTVL.

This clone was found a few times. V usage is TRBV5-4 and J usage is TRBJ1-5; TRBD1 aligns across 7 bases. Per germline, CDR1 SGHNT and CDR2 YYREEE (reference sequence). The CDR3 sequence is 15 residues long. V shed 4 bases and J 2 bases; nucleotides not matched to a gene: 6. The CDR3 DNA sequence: TGTGCCAGCAGCCTTGGGGGACAGCGCAATCAGCCCCAGCATTTT. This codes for CASSLGGQRNQPQHF.

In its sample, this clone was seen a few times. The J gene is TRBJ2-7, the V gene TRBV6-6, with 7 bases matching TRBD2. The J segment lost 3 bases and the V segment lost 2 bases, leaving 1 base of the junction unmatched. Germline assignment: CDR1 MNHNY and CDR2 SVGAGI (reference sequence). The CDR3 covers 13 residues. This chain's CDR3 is CASSYAGDYEQYF. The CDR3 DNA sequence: TGTGCCAGCAGTTACGCGGGGGACTACGAGCAGTACTTC.

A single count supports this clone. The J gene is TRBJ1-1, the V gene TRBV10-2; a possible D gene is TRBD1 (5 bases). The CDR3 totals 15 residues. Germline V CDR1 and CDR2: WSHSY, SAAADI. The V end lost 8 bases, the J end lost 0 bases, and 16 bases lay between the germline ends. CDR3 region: CASRRGVTLNTEAFF. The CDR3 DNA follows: TGCGCCAGCCGGAGGGGAGTGACATTGAACACTGAAGCTTTCTTT.

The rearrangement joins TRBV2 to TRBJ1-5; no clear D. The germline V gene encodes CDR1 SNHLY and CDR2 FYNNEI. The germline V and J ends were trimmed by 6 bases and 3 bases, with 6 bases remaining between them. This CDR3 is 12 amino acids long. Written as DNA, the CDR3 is TGTGCCAGCAGCAGAAACAATCAGCCCCAGCATTTT. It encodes CASSRNNQPQHF.